This T cell receptor (beta chain) was identified in a study of Ad26.COV2.S vaccination and SARS-CoV-2 variants. Looking at the study overall: Of the COV1001 trial arms, the Ad26.COV2.S arm included the donor. Study results and caveats: Non-spike TCR breadth showed similarity between vaccine and placebo recipients. It is possible that the TCR breadth and depth analyses underestimated the total T cell responses.

Profiled with immunoSEQ multiplex PCR; TCRdb holds only in-frame clones, not every one. In the table there are 350,000 to 450,000 clones, over 75% of which are singletons. The treatment: 15 to 20 received Ad26.COV2.S at low or high dose, single or two shots; several received placebo; per-sample allocation not given. All samples were drawn on day 63, counting from the first vaccine or placebo injection. Boston supplied an adult donor aged 18-55 years. Germline V gene sequence: CDR1 SGHVS, CDR2 FNYEAQ. The ends lost 3 bases at V and 5 bases at J; junction bases unmatched: 8. CDR3 size: 15 residues. On this clone: What it binds is unknown.

The sequence was collected from a person between 18 and 60 years old who received the Ad26.COV2.S COVID-19 vaccine or a placebo. This material consisted of peripheral blood, taken in a trial of Ad26.COV2.S vaccine versus placebo. This chain links TRBV7-6 with TRBJ2-5; 8 bases agree with TRBD2. Here the CDR3 reads CASSFGTRLEETQYF. The CDR3 DNA sequence: TGTGCCAGCAGCTTTGGGACTAGGCTTGAGGAGACCCAGTACTTC.